The rows below give T cell receptor beta chains drawn from one sample of a study of PD-L1 blockade in urothelial cancer. TCRdb keeps only in-frame clones here, not all; method: immunoSEQ multiplex PCR. The table has about 43,000 clones, 88% seen once. The source was PBMCs, collected around atezolizumab (anti-PD-L1) treatment. The receptors were gathered from a woman between 55 and 75 years old with urothelial cancer. CDR3s include the opening cysteine and the closing phenylalanine or tryptophan. Each record gives: clone size, D gene, V gene, J gene, CDR3 DNA, CDR3 protein. The D gene is left open where the match is weak. Clone size is stated in some rows and not others, as once, few, many or a class when expanded.

clone size: once
D gene: NA
V gene: TRBV7-9
J gene: TRBJ1-3
CDR3 DNA: TGTGCCAGCAGCTCCCCAGGGGCCAACTCTGGAAACACCATATATTTT
CDR3 protein: CASSSPGANSGNTIYF

clone size: NA
D gene: NA
V gene: TRBV12-5
J gene: TRBJ1-2
CDR3 DNA: TGTGCTAGTGGTTTGGGCGGACTAAACTATGGCTACACCTTC
CDR3 protein: CASGLGGLNYGYTF

clone size: NA
D gene: TRBD2
V gene: TRBV5-1
J gene: TRBJ2-3
CDR3 DNA: TGCGCCAGCAGCCCTAGCGGGAGGGAAACAGATACGCAGTATTTT
CDR3 protein: CASSPSGRETDTQYF

clone size: NA
D gene: TRBD1
V gene: TRBV6-5
J gene: TRBJ2-7
CDR3 DNA: TGTGCCACCTCCCGGGACAGGGGTTACGAGCAGTACTTC
CDR3 protein: CATSRDRGYEQYF

clone size: NA
D gene: TRBD1
V gene: TRBV19
J gene: TRBJ1-5
CDR3 DNA: TGTGCCAGTAGTATCCCCGGAGGACAGGGAGGTCAGCCCCAGCATTTT
CDR3 protein: CASSIPGGQGGQPQHF

clone size: NA
D gene: TRBD2
V gene: TRBV19
J gene: TRBJ2-4
CDR3 DNA: TGTGCCAGTAGTATATATGGTTGGGGGGGTGCCAAAAACATTCAGTACTTC
CDR3 protein: CASSIYGWGGAKNIQYF

clone size: NA
D gene: NA
V gene: TRBV19
J gene: TRBJ1-1
CDR3 DNA: TGTGCCAGTAGTAAGCAGGGTGACACTGAAGCTTTCTTT
CDR3 protein: CASSKQGDTEAFF

clone size: NA
D gene: TRBD1
V gene: TRBV5-1
J gene: TRBJ2-5
CDR3 DNA: TGCGCCAGCAGCTTGGGGGCAGGGGGCGGTCAAGAGACCCAGTACTTC
CDR3 protein: CASSLGAGGGQETQYF

clone size: NA
D gene: NA
V gene: TRBV6-5
J gene: TRBJ2-7
CDR3 DNA: TGTGCCAGCAGTTATTCCGGGAAATACGAGCAGTACTTC
CDR3 protein: CASSYSGKYEQYF

clone size: NA
D gene: NA
V gene: TRBV19
J gene: TRBJ2-7
CDR3 DNA: TGTGCCAGTAGTATATCTCCGCGGGTCTCCTACGAGCAGTACTTC
CDR3 protein: CASSISPRVSYEQYF

clone size: NA
D gene: NA
V gene: TRBV4-2
J gene: TRBJ2-7
CDR3 DNA: TGTGCCAGCAGCCAAGCGACTAGTCGGTCCGAGCAGTACTTC
CDR3 protein: CASSQATSRSEQYF

clone size: few
D gene: NA
V gene: TRBV9
J gene: TRBJ1-1
CDR3 DNA: TGTGCCAGCAGCGTAGGAGGGACACTTCACACTGAAGCTTTCTTT
CDR3 protein: CASSVGGTLHTEAFF

clone size: NA
D gene: NA
V gene: TRBV7-6
J gene: TRBJ2-1
CDR3 DNA: TGTGCCAGCAGCTTAAACAAAATTGATGAGCAGTTCTTC
CDR3 protein: CASSLNKIDEQFF

clone size: NA
D gene: TRBD1
V gene: TRBV19
J gene: TRBJ2-7
CDR3 DNA: TGTGCCAGTAGTATATCAGGGGGCGCATCGACCGAGCAGTACTTC
CDR3 protein: CASSISGGASTEQYF

clone size: NA
D gene: TRBD2
V gene: TRBV6-5
J gene: TRBJ2-1
CDR3 DNA: TGTGCCAGCAGAACTCCGGGACTAGCGGGGGGAGGTCAGTTCTTC
CDR3 protein: CASRTPGLAGGGQFF

clone size: NA
D gene: NA
V gene: TRBV27
J gene: TRBJ1-1
CDR3 DNA: TGTGCCAGCAGTCTCACTCCGGGTAGTGAAGCTTTCTTT
CDR3 protein: CASSLTPGSEAFF

clone size: few
D gene: TRBD2
V gene: TRBV6-4
J gene: TRBJ2-3
CDR3 DNA: TGTGCCAGCAGTGGGACTAGGCACTCAGATACGCAGTATTTT
CDR3 protein: CASSGTRHSDTQYF

clone size: few
D gene: NA
V gene: TRBV4-1
J gene: TRBJ1-1
CDR3 DNA: TGCGCCAGCAGCCAAGTTACCAGAATGGAAGCTTTCTTT
CDR3 protein: CASSQVTRMEAFF

clone size: NA
D gene: NA
V gene: TRBV18
J gene: TRBJ2-1
CDR3 DNA: TGTGCCAGCTCTCCCCTTAGTAATGAGCAGTTCTTC
CDR3 protein: CASSPLSNEQFF

clone size: NA
D gene: NA
V gene: TRBV5-4
J gene: TRBJ2-3
CDR3 DNA: TGTGCCAGCAGCTTGACTAGCAGCACAGATACGCAGTATTTT
CDR3 protein: CASSLTSSTDTQYF

clone size: NA
D gene: NA
V gene: TRBV5-1
J gene: TRBJ2-1
CDR3 DNA: TGCGCCAGCAGGGTTGCTGAGGCTAACAATGAGCAGTTCTTC
CDR3 protein: CASRVAEANNEQFF

clone size: few
D gene: TRBD1
V gene: TRBV19
J gene: TRBJ1-1
CDR3 DNA: TGTGCCAGTAGTGGACAGGGGAACACTGAAGCTTTCTTT
CDR3 protein: CASSGQGNTEAFF

clone size: NA
D gene: NA
V gene: TRBV13
J gene: TRBJ2-7
CDR3 DNA: TGTGCCAGCAGCTTCAGCTCCTACGAGCAGTACTTC
CDR3 protein: CASSFSSYEQYF

clone size: NA
D gene: NA
V gene: TRBV28
J gene: TRBJ1-1
CDR3 DNA: TGTGCCAGCAGTTTCCTGTCCGGAGGCCTGAACACTGAAGCTTTCTTT
CDR3 protein: CASSFLSGGLNTEAFF

clone size: NA
D gene: TRBD2
V gene: TRBV27
J gene: TRBJ2-7
CDR3 DNA: TGTGCCAGCAGTTTATGGGGGGGCTCCTACGAGCAGTACTTC
CDR3 protein: CASSLWGGSYEQYF

clone size: NA
D gene: NA
V gene: TRBV7-9
J gene: TRBJ2-3
CDR3 DNA: TGTGCCAGCAGCTTAGGGGCAGGGACAGATACGCAGTATTTT
CDR3 protein: CASSLGAGTDTQYF

clone size: NA
D gene: NA
V gene: TRBV27
J gene: TRBJ2-3
CDR3 DNA: TGTGCCAGCAGTTTACGGGGTGGGACAGATACGCAGTATTTT
CDR3 protein: CASSLRGGTDTQYF

clone size: NA
D gene: NA
V gene: TRBV5-5
J gene: TRBJ2-7
CDR3 DNA: TGTGCCAGCAGCTTGGAAGGACATAGCTCCTACGAGCAGTACTTC
CDR3 protein: CASSLEGHSSYEQYF

clone size: NA
D gene: NA
V gene: TRBV28
J gene: TRBJ2-2
CDR3 DNA: TGTGCCAGCAGTTTTGGGGGCCCGGCCACCGGGGAGCTGTTTTTT
CDR3 protein: CASSFGGPATGELFF

clone size: NA
D gene: TRBD1
V gene: TRBV28
J gene: TRBJ2-1
CDR3 DNA: TGTGCCAGCAGTTTCTTACAGGGGAGTAGAAATGAGCAGTTCTTC
CDR3 protein: CASSFLQGSRNEQFF

clone size: NA
D gene: TRBD2
V gene: TRBV9
J gene: TRBJ2-7
CDR3 DNA: TGTGCCAGCAGCGTAGGCACTAGCGGGACATTGGACTACGAGCAGTACTTC
CDR3 protein: CASSVGTSGTLDYEQYF

clone size: NA
D gene: TRBD1
V gene: TRBV7-9
J gene: TRBJ2-3
CDR3 DNA: TGTGCCAGCAGCCGGACAGGGGGCGGCACAGATACGCAGTATTTT
CDR3 protein: CASSRTGGGTDTQYF

clone size: NA
D gene: NA
V gene: TRBV6-1
J gene: TRBJ1-4
CDR3 DNA: TGTGCCAGCAGTGAAGGTCCGGTACGGACTAATGAAAAACTGTTTTTT
CDR3 protein: CASSEGPVRTNEKLFF

clone size: NA
D gene: NA
V gene: TRBV6-5
J gene: TRBJ2-1
CDR3 DNA: TGTGCCAGCAGAGGACTCCGAGGTCGATACAATGAGCAGTTCTTC
CDR3 protein: CASRGLRGRYNEQFF

clone size: NA
D gene: TRBD1
V gene: TRBV5-4
J gene: TRBJ2-7
CDR3 DNA: TGTGCCAGCAGTTTGAACAGGGGAAGCTCCTACGAGCAGTACTTC
CDR3 protein: CASSLNRGSSYEQYF

clone size: NA
D gene: TRBD2
V gene: TRBV6-1
J gene: TRBJ2-1
CDR3 DNA: TGTGCCAGCAGTGTCCGGGGGAGGGGCAATGAGCAGTTCTTC
CDR3 protein: CASSVRGRGNEQFF

clone size: NA
D gene: TRBD2
V gene: TRBV10-1
J gene: TRBJ2-2
CDR3 DNA: TGCGCCAGCAGGGCTAGCGGAGACACCGGGGAGCTGTTTTTT
CDR3 protein: CASRASGDTGELFF

clone size: NA
D gene: TRBD1
V gene: TRBV2
J gene: TRBJ2-1
CDR3 DNA: TGTGCCAGCAGTGAAGTGGGACAGGGGATTGGAGACAATGAGCAGTTCTTC
CDR3 protein: CASSEVGQGIGDNEQFF

clone size: NA
D gene: TRBD2
V gene: TRBV7-2
J gene: TRBJ2-7
CDR3 DNA: TGTGCCAGCAGCTTATCCCTAGCGGGAGGGTCCTACGAGCAGTACTTC
CDR3 protein: CASSLSLAGGSYEQYF

clone size: NA
D gene: NA
V gene: TRBV19
J gene: TRBJ2-2
CDR3 DNA: TGTGCCAGTAGCATGACTTCGACCGGGGAGCTGTTTTTT
CDR3 protein: CASSMTSTGELFF

clone size: NA
D gene: NA
V gene: TRBV5-6
J gene: TRBJ2-3
CDR3 DNA: TGTGCCAGCAGGCCCCAGACTAGAATCCTCACAGATACGCAGTATTTT
CDR3 protein: CASRPQTRILTDTQYF

clone size: NA
D gene: TRBD1
V gene: TRBV27
J gene: TRBJ1-5
CDR3 DNA: TGTGCCAGCAGACTGACAGGGGGCAACTATAATCAGCCCCAGCATTTT
CDR3 protein: CASRLTGGNYNQPQHF

clone size: NA
D gene: NA
V gene: TRBV4-3
J gene: TRBJ1-5
CDR3 DNA: TGCGCCAGCAGCCAAGACCTCGTATCCAATCAGCCCCAGCATTTT
CDR3 protein: CASSQDLVSNQPQHF

clone size: NA
D gene: TRBD2
V gene: TRBV11-3
J gene: TRBJ2-5
CDR3 DNA: TGTGCCAGCAGCCATGGTGGGGGGGGAGAGACCCAGTACTTC
CDR3 protein: CASSHGGGGETQYF

clone size: few
D gene: NA
V gene: TRBV21-1
J gene: TRBJ2-7
CDR3 DNA: TGTGCCAGCAGCAAAGGTAAGGGGGCTAGCGGGGCCTCCTACGAGCAGTACTTC
CDR3 protein: CASSKGKGASGASYEQYF

clone size: NA
D gene: TRBD1
V gene: TRBV19
J gene: TRBJ1-5
CDR3 DNA: TGTGCCAGTAGTATGGGACAGAGCAATCAGCCCCAGCATTTT
CDR3 protein: CASSMGQSNQPQHF

clone size: NA
D gene: TRBD2
V gene: TRBV7-3
J gene: TRBJ2-2
CDR3 DNA: TGTGCCAGCAGCCCGTTGCGGGGGGACACCGGGGAGCTGTTTTTT
CDR3 protein: CASSPLRGDTGELFF

clone size: NA
D gene: NA
V gene: TRBV7-8
J gene: TRBJ1-6
CDR3 DNA: TGTGCCAGCAGCTCATCCTATACAGGGTTTTCACCCCTCCACTTT
CDR3 protein: CASSSSYTGFSPLHF

clone size: NA
D gene: TRBD1
V gene: TRBV28
J gene: TRBJ1-3
CDR3 DNA: TGTGCCAGCAGTTTATGGGACCGGGACAGGGGGGTCCAAGAGGGAAACACCATATATTTT
CDR3 protein: CASSLWDRDRGVQEGNTIYF

clone size: once
D gene: NA
V gene: TRBV29-1
J gene: TRBJ2-5
CDR3 DNA: TGCAGCGTCACGGACCTATCGGCAGGGGAGACCCAGTACTTC
CDR3 protein: CSVTDLSAGETQYF

clone size: few
D gene: NA
V gene: TRBV6-5
J gene: TRBJ2-1
CDR3 DNA: TGTGCCAGCAGTTACTGGGCGAAGGAGCAGTTCTTC
CDR3 protein: CASSYWAKEQFF

clone size: NA
D gene: NA
V gene: TRBV7-2
J gene: TRBJ2-7
CDR3 DNA: TGTGCCAGCAGCCTGAATGGCCCCTACGAGCAGTACTTC
CDR3 protein: CASSLNGPYEQYF

clone size: NA
D gene: NA
V gene: TRBV4-2
J gene: TRBJ2-7
CDR3 DNA: TGTGCCAGCAGCCAAGATAGGCCGAGGGGGCTAGCGGGTGCCTACGAGCAGTACTTC
CDR3 protein: CASSQDRPRGLAGAYEQYF

clone size: NA
D gene: NA
V gene: TRBV27
J gene: TRBJ1-1
CDR3 DNA: TGTGCCAGCAGGACAGCAAGGTACAACACTGAAGCTTTCTTT
CDR3 protein: CASRTARYNTEAFF

clone size: NA
D gene: TRBD1
V gene: TRBV6-5
J gene: TRBJ2-7
CDR3 DNA: TGTGCCAGCAGACCCTCCGACAGGGCCTACGAGCAGTACTTC
CDR3 protein: CASRPSDRAYEQYF